The TCR beta chain described here comes from a study of T cell responses to AZD1222 COVID-19 vaccine. Findings and caveats of the study: Reportedly, close to half of spike-specific TCRs are directed against unmutated variant regions.

This table comes from immunoSEQ multiplex PCR, and its TCRdb copy is limited to in-frame clones, with some not included. Of some 150,000 clones in the sample, approximately 88% were seen once. Regarding this clone: The antigen is undetermined.

Trimming took 1 base from V and 2 from J; bases not matched to a gene: 5. This CDR3 spans 17 amino acids. From germline, CDR1 is SGHDN and CDR2 FVKESK. This TCR derives from an adult in good health. The rearrangement joins TRBV14 to TRBJ1-4; 9 bases align to TRBD1. The sequencing here drew on peripheral blood, taken on day 0 of AZD1222 vaccination. The CDR3 loop is CASSQGTGGLTNEKLFF. Written as DNA, the CDR3 is TGTGCCAGCAGCCAAGGAACAGGGGGCCTCACTAATGAAAAACTGTTTTTT.